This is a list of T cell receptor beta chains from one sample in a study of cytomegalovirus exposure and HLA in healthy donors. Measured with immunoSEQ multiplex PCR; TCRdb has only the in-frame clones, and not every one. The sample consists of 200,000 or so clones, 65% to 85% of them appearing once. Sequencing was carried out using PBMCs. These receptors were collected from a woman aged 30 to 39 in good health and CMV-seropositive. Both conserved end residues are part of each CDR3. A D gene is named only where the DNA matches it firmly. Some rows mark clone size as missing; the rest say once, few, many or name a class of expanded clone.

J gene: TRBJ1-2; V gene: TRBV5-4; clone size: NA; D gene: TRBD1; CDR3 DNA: TGTGCCAGCAGCTTGGGGGGGACAGGATTTATCTATGGCTACACCTTC; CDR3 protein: CASSLGGTGFIYGYTF
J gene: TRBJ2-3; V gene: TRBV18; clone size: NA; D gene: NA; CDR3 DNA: TGTGCCAGCTCACCGGGCCGGGGTGGAGCCACAGATACGCAGTATTTT; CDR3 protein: CASSPGRGGATDTQYF
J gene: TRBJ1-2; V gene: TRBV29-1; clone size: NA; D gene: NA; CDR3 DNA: TGCAGCGTTGAAACGGTACGGGGTTTAGCTAACTATGGCTACACCTTC; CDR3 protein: CSVETVRGLANYGYTF
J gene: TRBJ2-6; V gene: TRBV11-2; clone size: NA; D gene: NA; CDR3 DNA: TGTGCCAGCAGTTACAGGGAAGGGGCCAACGTCCTGACTTTC; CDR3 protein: CASSYREGANVLTF
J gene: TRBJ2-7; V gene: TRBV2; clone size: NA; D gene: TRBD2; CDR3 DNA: TGTGCCGGTGGACGGGGGGCCTACGAGCAGTACTTC; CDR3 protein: CAGGRGAYEQYF
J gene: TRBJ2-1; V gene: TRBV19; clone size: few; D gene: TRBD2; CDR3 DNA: TGTGCCAGTAGCCCTCATAGCGGGGGGGCTAGAAATGAGCAGTTCTTC; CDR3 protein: CASSPHSGGARNEQFF
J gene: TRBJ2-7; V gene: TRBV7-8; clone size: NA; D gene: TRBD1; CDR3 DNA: TGTGCCAGCAGCTTACACCCTGGGACAGGGGCCTCCTACGAGCAGTACTTC; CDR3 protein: CASSLHPGTGASYEQYF
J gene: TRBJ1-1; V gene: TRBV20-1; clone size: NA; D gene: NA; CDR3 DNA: TGCAGTGCTCCTCGAGTTGAAGCTTTCTTT; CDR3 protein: CSAPRVEAFF
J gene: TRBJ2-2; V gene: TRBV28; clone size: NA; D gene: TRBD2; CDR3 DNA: TGTGCCTCCTCATATTGGGGGGGGTTATTCACCGGGGAGCTGTTTTTT; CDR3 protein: CASSYWGGLFTGELFF
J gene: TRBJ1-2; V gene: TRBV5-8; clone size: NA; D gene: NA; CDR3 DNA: TGTGCCAGCACCCCTAAGGGGGTTCTCACCCTACCTAGCTACACCTTC; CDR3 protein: CASTPKGVLTLPSYTF
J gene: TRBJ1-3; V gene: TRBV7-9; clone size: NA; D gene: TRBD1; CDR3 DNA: TGTGCCAGCAGCTTAGCCGGGACAGGGAGTAACACCATATATTTT; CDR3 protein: CASSLAGTGSNTIYF
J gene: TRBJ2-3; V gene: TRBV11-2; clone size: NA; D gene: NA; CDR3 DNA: TGTGCCAGCAGCTTCGGAGGAATCGCGCAGGTTACAGATACGCAGTATTTT; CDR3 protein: CASSFGGIAQVTDTQYF
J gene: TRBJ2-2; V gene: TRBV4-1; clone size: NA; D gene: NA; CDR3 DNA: TGCGCCAGCAGCCCACCAACCTTAGTCGACGGGGAGCTGTTTTTT; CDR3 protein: CASSPPTLVDGELFF
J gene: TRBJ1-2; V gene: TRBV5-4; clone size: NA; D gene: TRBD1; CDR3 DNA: TGTGCCAGCAGCGTGACAGGGCTCCCCTATGGCTACACCTTC; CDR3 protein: CASSVTGLPYGYTF
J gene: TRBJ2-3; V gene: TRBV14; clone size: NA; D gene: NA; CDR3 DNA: TGTGCCAGCAGCCAAGATCCCCACCTAGCGTCTTCCACAGATACGCAGTATTTT; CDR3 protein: CASSQDPHLASSTDTQYF
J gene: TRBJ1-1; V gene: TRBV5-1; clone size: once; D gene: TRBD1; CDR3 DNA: TGCGCCAGCAGTCCCGAGGGACAGGGAATGAACACTGAAGCTTTCTTT; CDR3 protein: CASSPEGQGMNTEAFF
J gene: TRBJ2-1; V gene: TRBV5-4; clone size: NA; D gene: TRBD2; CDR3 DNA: TGTGCCAGCAGCCCGACTAGCGGGGATGACAATGAGCAGTTCTTC; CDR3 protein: CASSPTSGDDNEQFF
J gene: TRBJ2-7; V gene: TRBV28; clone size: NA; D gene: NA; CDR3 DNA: TGTGCCAGCAGTCAGGGGTCTTTCTACGAGCAGTACTTC; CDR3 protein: CASSQGSFYEQYF
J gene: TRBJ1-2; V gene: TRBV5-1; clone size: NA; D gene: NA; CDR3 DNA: TGCGCCAGCAGCCCGGGGGGGAATGGCTACACCTTC; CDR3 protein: CASSPGGNGYTF
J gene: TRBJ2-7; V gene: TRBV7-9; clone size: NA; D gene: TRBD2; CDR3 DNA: TGTGCCAGCAGCCAAGGACTAGCGGGGGTTTCCTACGAGCAGTACTTC; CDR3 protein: CASSQGLAGVSYEQYF
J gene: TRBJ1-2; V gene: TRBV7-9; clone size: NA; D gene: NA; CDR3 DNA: TGTGCCAGCACCGACGGGAGATCCACCCCTCCTTTCTATGGCTACACCTTC; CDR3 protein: CASTDGRSTPPFYGYTF
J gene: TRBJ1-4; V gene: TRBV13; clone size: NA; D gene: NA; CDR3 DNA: TGTGCCAGCAGCTCCAGACAGGCAACTAATGAAAAACTGTTTTTT; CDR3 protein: CASSSRQATNEKLFF
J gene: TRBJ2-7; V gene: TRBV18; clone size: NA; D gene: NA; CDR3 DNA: TGTGCCAGCTCACCATCGTCGGGGTTCGAGCAGTACTTC; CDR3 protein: CASSPSSGFEQYF
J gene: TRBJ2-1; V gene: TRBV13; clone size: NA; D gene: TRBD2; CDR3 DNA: TGTGCCAGCAGTCCAAGCGGGAGCAGGGATGAAAATGAGCAGTTCTTC; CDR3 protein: CASSPSGSRDENEQFF
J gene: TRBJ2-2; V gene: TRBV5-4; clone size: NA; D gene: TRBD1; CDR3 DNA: TGTGCCAGCACCAACAGGGACAGGGTCGGCGGGGAGCTGTTTTTT; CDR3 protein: CASTNRDRVGGELFF
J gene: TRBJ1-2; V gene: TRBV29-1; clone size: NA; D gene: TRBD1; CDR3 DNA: TGCAGCGTAGCAGGGGGCGGCTACACCTTC; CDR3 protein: CSVAGGGYTF